This T cell receptor (beta chain) came from a study of OX40 agonist ivuxolimab in advanced cancers. Study context: Patients were infused with ivuxolimab every 2 weeks at 0.01 to 10 mg/kg.

V lost 9 bases and J lost 2; bases outside the gene matches: 9. Germline CDR1 reads LNHDA; CDR2 reads SQIVND (reference sequence). This CDR3 spans 15 amino acids. Clones were sequenced by immunoSEQ multiplex PCR, and TCRdb holds only the in-frame ones, with some missing. The sample has about 46,000 clones; 90% to 95% are singletons. This material consisted of CD4+ or CD8+ T cells sorted from blood, taken in a trial of the OX40 agonist ivuxolimab. This TCR was sampled from an adult with an advanced solid tumor such as melanoma, head and neck, liver or kidney cancer. V usage is TRBV19 and J usage is TRBJ2-2; the match to TRBD1 covers 7 bases. The CDR3 bases are TGTGCCAGCTTATCCCGGGACAGTAACACCGGGGAGCTGTTTTTT. This gives the protein CASLSRDSNTGELFF.